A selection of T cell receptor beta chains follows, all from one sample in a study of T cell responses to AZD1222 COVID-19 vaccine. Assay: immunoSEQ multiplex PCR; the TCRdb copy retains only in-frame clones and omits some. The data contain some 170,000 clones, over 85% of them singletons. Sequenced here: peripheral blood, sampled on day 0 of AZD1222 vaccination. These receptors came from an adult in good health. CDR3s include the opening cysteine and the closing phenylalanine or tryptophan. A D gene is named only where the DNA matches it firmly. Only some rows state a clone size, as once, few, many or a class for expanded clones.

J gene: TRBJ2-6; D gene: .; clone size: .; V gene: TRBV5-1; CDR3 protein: CASSLSSGANVLTF; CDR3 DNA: TGCGCCAGCAGCCTTAGCTCTGGGGCCAACGTCCTGACTTTC
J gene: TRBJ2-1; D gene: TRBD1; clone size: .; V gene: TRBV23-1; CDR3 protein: CASTNRDRGNNEQFF; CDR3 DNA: TGCGCCAGCACCAACCGGGACAGGGGTAACAATGAGCAGTTCTTC
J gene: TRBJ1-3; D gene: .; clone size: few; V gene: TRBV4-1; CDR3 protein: CASSQGPGTRNTIYF; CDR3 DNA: TGCGCCAGCAGCCAAGGTCCAGGGACCCGAAACACCATATATTTT
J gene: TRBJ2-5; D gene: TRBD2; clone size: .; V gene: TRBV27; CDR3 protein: CRLAGEETQYF; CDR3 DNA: TGTCGGCTAGCGGGAGAGGAGACCCAGTACTTC
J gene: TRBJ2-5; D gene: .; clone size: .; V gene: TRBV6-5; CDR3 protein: CASSPQETQYF; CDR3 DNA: TGTGCCAGCAGTCCCCAAGAGACCCAGTACTTC
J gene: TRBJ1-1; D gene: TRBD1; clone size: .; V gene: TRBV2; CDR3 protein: CASIRQGGNTEAFF; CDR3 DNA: TGTGCCAGCATTAGACAGGGGGGAAACACTGAAGCTTTCTTT
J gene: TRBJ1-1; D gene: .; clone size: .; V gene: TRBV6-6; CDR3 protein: CASSYRAQAFF; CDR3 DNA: TGTGCCAGCAGTTACCGCGCTCAAGCTTTCTTT
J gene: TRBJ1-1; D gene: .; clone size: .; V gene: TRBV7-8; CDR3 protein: CASSFNHMNTEAFF; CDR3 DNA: TGTGCCAGCAGCTTTAATCACATGAACACTGAAGCTTTCTTT
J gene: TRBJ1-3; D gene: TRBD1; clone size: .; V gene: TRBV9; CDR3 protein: CASSVDAETGYSGNTIYF; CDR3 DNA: TGTGCCAGCAGCGTAGATGCGGAGACAGGGTATTCTGGAAACACCATATATTTT
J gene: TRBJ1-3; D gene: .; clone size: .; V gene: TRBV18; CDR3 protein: CASSRDPSGNTIYF; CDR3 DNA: TGTGCCAGCTCCCGGGACCCCTCTGGAAACACCATATATTTT
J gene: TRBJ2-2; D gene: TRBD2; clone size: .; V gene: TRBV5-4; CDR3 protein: CASSLAGATGGELFF; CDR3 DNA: TGTGCCAGCAGTCTAGCGGGAGCTACTGGGGGGGAGCTGTTTTTT
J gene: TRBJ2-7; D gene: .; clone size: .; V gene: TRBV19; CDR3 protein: CASSPTGPLSYEQYF; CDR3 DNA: TGTGCCAGTAGTCCTACAGGACCCCTCTCCTACGAGCAGTACTTC
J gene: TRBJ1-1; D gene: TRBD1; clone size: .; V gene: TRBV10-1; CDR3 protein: CASSETQTGVMNTEAFF; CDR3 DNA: TGCGCCAGCAGTGAAACCCAGACAGGGGTGATGAACACTGAAGCTTTCTTT
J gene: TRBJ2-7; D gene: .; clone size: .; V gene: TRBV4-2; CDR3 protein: CASSPRDVTYEQYF; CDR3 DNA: TGTGCCAGCAGCCCTCGGGACGTTACCTACGAGCAGTACTTC
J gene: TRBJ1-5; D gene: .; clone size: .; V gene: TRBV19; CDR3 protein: CASSIDRVADQPQHF; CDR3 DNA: TGTGCCAGTAGTATAGACAGGGTCGCTGATCAGCCCCAGCATTTT
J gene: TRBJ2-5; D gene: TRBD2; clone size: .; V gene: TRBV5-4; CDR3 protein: CASSPAGNQETQYF; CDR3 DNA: TGTGCCAGCAGCCCAGCGGGGAACCAAGAGACCCAGTACTTC
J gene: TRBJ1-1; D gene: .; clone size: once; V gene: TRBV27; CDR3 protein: CASSLLLGGAAEAFF; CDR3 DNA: TGTGCCAGCAGTTTATTGTTAGGGGGGGCCGCTGAAGCTTTCTTT
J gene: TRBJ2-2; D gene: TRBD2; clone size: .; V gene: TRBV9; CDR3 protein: CASSVASGSNTGELFF; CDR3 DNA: TGTGCCAGCAGCGTAGCTAGCGGGAGCAACACCGGGGAGCTGTTTTTT
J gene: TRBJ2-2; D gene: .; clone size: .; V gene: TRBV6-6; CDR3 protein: CASSRRQVPANTGELFF; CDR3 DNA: TGTGCCAGCAGTCGCCGACAGGTTCCGGCCAACACCGGGGAGCTGTTTTTT
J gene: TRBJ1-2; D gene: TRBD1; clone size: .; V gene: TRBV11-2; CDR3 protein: CASSLDLQGGNYGYTF; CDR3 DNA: TGTGCCAGCAGCTTAGATCTTCAAGGGGGCAACTATGGCTACACCTTC
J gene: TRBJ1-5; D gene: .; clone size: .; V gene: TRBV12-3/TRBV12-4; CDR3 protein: CASRQPGKPQHF; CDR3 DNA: TGTGCCAGCAGACAGCCGGGGAAGCCCCAGCATTTT
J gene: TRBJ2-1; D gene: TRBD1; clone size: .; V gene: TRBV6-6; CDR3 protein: CASRHTGTGEYNEQFF; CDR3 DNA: TGTGCCAGCAGACACACCGGGACAGGAGAGTACAATGAGCAGTTCTTC
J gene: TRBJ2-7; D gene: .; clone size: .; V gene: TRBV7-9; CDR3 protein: CASSPGGQEVSYEQYF; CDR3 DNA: TGTGCCAGCAGCCCGGGTGGCCAGGAAGTCTCCTACGAGCAGTACTTC
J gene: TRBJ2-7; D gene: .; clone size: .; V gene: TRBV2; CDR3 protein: CASSEVPYEQYF; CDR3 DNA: TGTGCCAGCAGTGAGGTTCCCTACGAGCAGTACTTC
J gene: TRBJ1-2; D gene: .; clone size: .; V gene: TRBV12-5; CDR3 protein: CASGLAVNYGYTF; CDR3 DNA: TGTGCTAGTGGTTTGGCAGTGAACTATGGCTACACCTTC
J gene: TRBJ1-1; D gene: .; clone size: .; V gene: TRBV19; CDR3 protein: CASSGGWAEAFF; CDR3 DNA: TGTGCCAGTAGCGGGGGTTGGGCTGAAGCTTTCTTT
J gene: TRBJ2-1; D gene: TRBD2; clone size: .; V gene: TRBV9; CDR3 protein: CASSVGPSGRVGEQFF; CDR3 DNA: TGTGCCAGCAGCGTAGGTCCTAGCGGGAGGGTTGGGGAGCAGTTCTTC
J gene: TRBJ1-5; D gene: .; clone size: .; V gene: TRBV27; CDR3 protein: CASSWGVGNQPQHF; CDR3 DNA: TGTGCCAGCAGTTGGGGAGTTGGTAATCAGCCCCAGCATTTT